The TCR beta chain under discussion was sequenced for a study of T cells after yellow fever vaccination. General observations from the study: CD4 and CD8 compartments shared a small share of clonotypes.

The germline V gene has CDR1 DFQATT and CDR2 SNEGSKA (reference sequence). The CDR3 contains 12 residues. V lost 1 base, J lost 10 bases, and 13 bases lay in between. Template switching by 5'RACE produced TCR cDNA, adding a universal primer site and UMIs. MiXCR was run by TCRdb on the 5' RACE reads, yielding one entry per CDR3 protein. The table has 350,000 to 550,000 distinct CDR3 sequences, around a sixth seen once; the top ten hold about a sixth. This clonotype was picked up a small number of times. Its antigen is currently unknown. The rearrangement joins TRBV20-1 to TRBJ1-1; D uncertain. This sequence originates from a man between 18 and 35 years old who received the YFV17D yellow fever vaccine. The sequenced sample was PBMCs, obtained before the yellow fever booster vaccination. The CDR3 DNA reads as TGCAGTGCTAGAGTACACGCGCTGGGAGCTTTCTTT. It specifies CSARVHALGAFF.